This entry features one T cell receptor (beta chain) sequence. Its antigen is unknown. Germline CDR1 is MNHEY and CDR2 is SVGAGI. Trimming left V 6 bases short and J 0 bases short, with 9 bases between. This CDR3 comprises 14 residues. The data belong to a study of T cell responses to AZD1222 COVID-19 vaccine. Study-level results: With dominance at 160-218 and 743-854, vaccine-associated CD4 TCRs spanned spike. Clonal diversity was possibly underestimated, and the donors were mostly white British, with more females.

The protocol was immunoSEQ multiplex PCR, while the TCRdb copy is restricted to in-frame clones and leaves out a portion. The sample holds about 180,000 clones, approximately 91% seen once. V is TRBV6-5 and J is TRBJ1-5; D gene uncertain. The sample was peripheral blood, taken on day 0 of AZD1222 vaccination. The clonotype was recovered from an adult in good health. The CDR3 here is CASSAGFSNQPQHF. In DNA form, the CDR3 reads TGTGCCAGCAGCGCAGGCTTTAGCAATCAGCCCCAGCATTTT.